This TCR beta chain was profiled in a study of blood T cell repertoires in COVID-19. After removal of 4 bases from V and 0 bases from J, the junction contained 6 bases not matched to a gene. CDR1 and CDR2 (germline): SGHTA, FQGNSA. The CDR3 contains 16 residues. Measured with immunoSEQ multiplex PCR; TCRdb has only the in-frame clones, and not every one. Seen here are 250,000 to 300,000 clones, about nine tenths observed once, and the top ten hold about 2%. The chain combines TRBV7-2 with TRBJ2-5; 9 bases agree with TRBD1. This clonotype was sampled from a woman aged 50 to 60 who had recovered from COVID-19. Sequenced input: peripheral blood. The CDR3 sequence: CASSSRTGAYQETQYF. CDR3 DNA sequence: TGTGCCAGCAGCTCCCGGACAGGGGCGTACCAAGAGACCCAGTACTTC.